These 30 T cell receptor beta chains share one sample of origin, sequenced in a study of blood T cell repertoires in COVID-19. Clones were sequenced by immunoSEQ multiplex PCR, and TCRdb holds only the in-frame ones, with some missing. The repertoire holds some 190,000 clones, with nearly 80% as singletons. The specimen was PBMCs or T cells enriched from blood (not recorded which). The source of these receptors is a man between 60 and 70 years old who had been exposed to COVID-19.

The V and J genes are TRBV20-1 and TRBJ1-4; D not resolved. This CDR3 contains 13 residues. With 3 bases removed from V and 8 bases from J, the gap between germline ends came to 13 bases. Germline lookup yields CDR1 DFQATT and CDR2 SNEGSKA (reference sequence). CDR3 DNA sequence: TGCAGTGCTAGTACCCATGTTCGGGAAAAACTGTTTTTT. Its protein product is CSASTHVREKLFF.

This clone was seen once. This rearrangement joins TRBV19 to TRBJ1-2; 7 bases are shared with TRBD1. The CDR3 totals 13 residues. CDR1 and CDR2 from the germline V gene are LNHDA and SQIVND (reference sequence). V was clipped by 4 bases and J by 8 bases; unmatched bases: 7. The CDR3 bases are TGTGCCAGTAGTACTCAGGGGGTGAGCGGCTACACCTTC. Its protein is CASSTQGVSGYTF.

This chain connects TRBV9 to TRBJ1-3, with 8 bases that match TRBD1. Looked up from germline, CDR1 is SGDLS and CDR2 is YYNGEE. V lost 4 bases, J lost 3 bases, and 6 bases stayed unmatched. The CDR3 covers 15 residues. Written as DNA, the CDR3 is TGTGCCAGCAGCACATACGACAGGGGTGGAAACACCATATATTTT. It codes for CASSTYDRGGNTIYF.

V usage is TRBV5-1 and J usage is TRBJ2-3; possibly TRBD1 for D (7 bases). V dropped 6 bases and J dropped 6 bases, with 26 bases sitting between them. From germline, CDR1 is SGHRS and CDR2 YFSETQ. There are 17 residues in the CDR3. In nucleotides, the CDR3 is TGCGCCAGCATTAATGGCCCTACCAGGGGGGTTAGGGATACGCAGTATTTT. Residues: CASINGPTRGVRDTQYF.

The genes are TRBV6-2 or TRBV6-3 and TRBJ1-2, with TRBD1 identical over 10 bases. V dropped 5 bases and J dropped 7; count of bases not matched to a gene: 4. The CDR3 is made up of 13 amino acids. Germline CDR1 MNHEY, CDR2 SVGEGT. The CDR3 coding sequence is TGTGCCAGCAGTATCGACAGGGGGCTTGGCTACACCTTC. Protein product: CASSIDRGLGYTF.

This rearrangement joins TRBV15 to TRBJ2-7, with D possibly matching TRBD1 (5 bases). Germline V gene sequence: CDR1 LNHNV, CDR2 YYDKDF (reference sequence). Trimming took off 3 bases at V and 2 bases at J, with 8 bases between the two ends. The CDR3 spans 13 residues. The CDR3 loop reads CATSRGRTYEQYF. CDR3 sequence (DNA): TGTGCCACCAGCAGGGGGCGCACCTACGAGCAGTACTTC.

This chain joins TRBV11-3 and TRBJ2-3; tentative D call: TRBD2 (6 bases). There are 15 residues in the CDR3. Germline V gene data show CDR1 as SGHNT and CDR2 as YENEEA. Trimming removed 4 bases from V and 0 bases from J, with 11 bases in between. The CDR3 sequence: CASSWGESSTDTQYF. CDR3 bases: TGTGCCAGCAGCTGGGGGGAATCGAGCACAGATACGCAGTATTTT.

The V and J genes are TRBV5-4 and TRBJ1-3; no clear D gene. The CDR3 totals 16 residues. CDR1 is SGHNT and CDR2 is YYREEE in the germline V gene (reference sequence). The ends were cut back, 1 base at V and 4 bases at J, with 15 bases in the middle. In DNA, the CDR3 is TGTGCCAGCAGCTTGCTCGAGGGAACGGGGGGAAACACCATATATTTT. Translated, it gives CASSLLEGTGGNTIYF.

The gene calls are TRBV28 and TRBJ1-1; D not resolved. Per the germline V gene, CDR1 is MDHEN and CDR2 is SYDVKM. This CDR3 has 14 amino acids. With 5 bases removed from V and 0 bases from J, the gap between germline ends came to 10 bases. In DNA form, the CDR3 reads TGTGCCAGCAGTCCCCAGGTTCTGAACACTGAAGCTTTCTTT. Its translation is CASSPQVLNTEAFF.

J is TRBJ2-5 and V is TRBV9; 10 nucleotides match TRBD1. Trimming cost V 4 bases and J 2 bases; bases outside gene matches: 8. Germline assignment: CDR1 SGDLS and CDR2 YYNGEE. This CDR3 is 16 amino acids long. CDR3 bases: TGTGCCAGCAGCCCACGGGACAGGGGAGGGCAAGAGACCCAGTACTTC. Encoded protein: CASSPRDRGGQETQYF.

This rearrangement joins TRBV4-3 to TRBJ2-1, with D tentatively TRBD2 (6 bases). Germline lookup yields CDR1 LGHNA and CDR2 YSLEER. The CDR3 consists of 18 residues. V lost 0 bases and J 2 bases, leaving 17 bases between the germline ends. The CDR3 coding sequence is TGCGCCAGCAGCCAAGATATTGTCGGGGACTTAACCTACAATGAGCAGTTCTTC. The encoded protein is CASSQDIVGDLTYNEQFF.

The chain links TRBV7-2 to TRBJ2-5, with 8 nucleotides matching TRBD2. V lost 5 bases to trimming and J lost 5 bases; unmatched junction nucleotides: 13. The germline CDR1 and CDR2 sequences are SGHTA and FQGNSA. This CDR3 region has 16 residues. The DNA of the CDR3 is TGTGCCAGCAGCGTACAGCCGGGACTAGGAGGGGAGACCCAGTACTTC. As protein: CASSVQPGLGGETQYF.

The chain employs TRBV3-1 (or the pseudogene TRBV3-2) and TRBJ1-6; the match to TRBD1 covers 7 bases. CDR1 and CDR2 (germline): LGHDT, YNNKEL (reference sequence). The J segment lost 4 bases and the V segment lost 1 base, leaving 4 bases of the junction unmatched. This CDR3 has 16 amino acids. CDR3: CASSQADRVYNSPLHF. CDR3 bases: TGTGCCAGCAGCCAAGCAGACAGGGTATATAATTCACCCCTCCACTTT.

The rearrangement links TRBV9 to TRBJ2-1; TRBD2 is a possible D gene (5 bases). V shed 1 base and J shed 10 bases, with 12 bases lying between them. The CDR3 is 13 amino acids. Germline V lookup: CDR1 SGDLS, CDR2 YYNGEE. The CDR3 loop is CASSVSLAGEQFF. For the CDR3, the DNA is TGTGCCAGCAGCGTAAGTCTAGCAGGAGAGCAGTTCTTC.

The gene calls are TRBV19 and TRBJ2-1; a possible D gene is TRBD2 (6 bases). The V end was cut by 3 bases, the J end by 1 base, with 10 bases between. The CDR3 loop spans 15 amino acids. Germline-derived CDR1 and CDR2 are LNHDA and SQIVND (reference sequence). This CDR3 is CASSISGGSYNEQFF. As DNA, the CDR3 is TGTGCCAGTAGTATTTCCGGGGGATCCTACAATGAGCAGTTCTTC.

The CDR3 loop reads CASSQGSGTGIAFF. The CDR3 DNA sequence: TGCGCCAGCAGCCAGGGATCCGGGACAGGGATAGCTTTCTTT. The chain recombines TRBV4-3 with TRBJ1-1; TRBD1 matches at 9 bases. The CDR3 spans 14 residues. Trimming removed 3 bases from V and 10 bases from J; junction bases left unmatched: 9. From germline, CDR1 is LGHNA and CDR2 YSLEER.

The gene calls are TRBV7-8 and TRBJ1-1, with 8 nucleotides matching TRBD1. J lost 1 base, V lost 2 bases, and 3 bases had no gene match. The germline CDR1 and CDR2 sequences are SGHVS and FQNEAQ. This CDR3 has 15 amino acids. The CDR3 DNA reads as TGTGCCAGCAGCTTACAGGGGGCAGGGAACACTGAAGCTTTCTTT. Amino acids: CASSLQGAGNTEAFF.

The gene calls are TRBV3-1 (or the pseudogene TRBV3-2) and TRBJ1-1; the match to TRBD1 covers 8 bases. Germline V CDR1 and CDR2: LGHDT, YNNKEL (reference sequence). The CDR3 runs to 16 residues. Trimming took 0 bases from V and 4 from J; bases not matched to a gene: 7. The CDR3 reads CASSQDPGTGPTEAFF. CDR3 nucleotide sequence: TGTGCCAGCAGCCAAGATCCCGGGACAGGACCCACTGAAGCTTTCTTT.

The J gene is TRBJ2-3, the V gene TRBV30, with D unclear. The V end was cut by 3 bases, the J end by 3 bases, with 7 bases between. The CDR3 covers 12 residues. Germline assignment: CDR1 GTSNPN and CDR2 SVGIG (reference sequence). The CDR3 sequence: CAWSGVTDTQYF. CDR3 DNA sequence: TGTGCCTGGAGCGGAGTAACAGATACGCAGTATTTT.

This sequence joins TRBV5-8 and TRBJ1-1; TRBD1 is a possible D gene (5 bases). Germline loops: CDR1 SGHTS, CDR2 YDEGEE. The CDR3 runs to 14 residues. V lost 0 bases and J 7 bases, leaving 13 bases between the germline ends. The CDR3 DNA is TGTGCCAGCAGCTTGGATCGCCCCGGGGGTGAAGCTTTCTTT. Amino acids: CASSLDRPGGEAFF.

This chain connects TRBV5-6 to TRBJ1-2; a weak D match, TRBD1 (5 bases). V lost 0 bases and J lost 12, with 9 bases in between. This CDR3 has 11 amino acids. The germline gives CDR1 SGHDT, CDR2 YYEEEE. The chain's CDR3 is CASSLDRQNTF. DNA for the CDR3: TGTGCCAGCAGCTTGGACAGACAGAACACCTTC.

V is TRBV5-6 and J is TRBJ1-1; 10 bases map to TRBD1. V trimming: 4 bases; J trimming: 10 bases; junction bases outside the gene matches: 4. The germline CDR1 and CDR2 sequences are SGHDT and YYEEEE. The CDR3 is made up of 12 amino acids. Written as DNA, the CDR3 is TGTGCCAGCAGCCAGGGGGACAGGGGAGCTTTCTTT. It is translated as CASSQGDRGAFF.

The chain links TRBV2 to TRBJ2-2, with 8 positions matching TRBD2. The CDR3 is 14 amino acids. The germline gives CDR1 SNHLY, CDR2 FYNNEI. After removal of 7 bases from V and 4 bases from J, the junction contained 5 bases not matched to a gene. The CDR3 region is CASKTGGSTGELFF. The CDR3 bases are TGTGCCAGCAAGACGGGAGGGTCCACCGGGGAGCTGTTTTTT.

The rearrangement links TRBV11-3 to TRBJ2-1; TRBD1 might be the D (6 bases). V gave up 5 bases and J gave up 12 bases, with 17 bases separating them. The CDR3 has 13 amino acids. Germline loops: CDR1 SGHNT, CDR2 YENEEA. The CDR3 is CASSQGLTDRQFF. DNA of the CDR3: TGTGCCAGCAGCCAGGGCCTGACGGACAGGCAGTTCTTC.

This chain connects TRBV14 to TRBJ2-1, with 8 bases aligning to TRBD2. This CDR3 spans 18 amino acids. With V trimmed by 0 bases and J by 5 bases, 12 bases remained unmatched. Germline CDR1 SGHDN, CDR2 FVKESK. The DNA for the CDR3 is TGTGCCAGCAGCCAAGAATGGGGTTTAGCGGGATTAAACAATGAGCAGTTCTTC. Amino acids: CASSQEWGLAGLNNEQFF.

The genes are TRBV13 and TRBJ2-6; D ambiguous. This CDR3 has 15 amino acids. Looked up from germline, CDR1 is PRHDT and CDR2 is FYEKMQ (reference sequence). V shed 3 bases and J shed 0 bases, with 6 bases lying between them. The CDR3 spells CASSLRSSGANVLTF. The CDR3, as DNA: TGTGCCAGCAGCTTGCGGAGCTCTGGGGCCAACGTCCTGACTTTC.

In its sample, this clone ranks as medium-sized. The chain joins TRBV6-1 to TRBJ1-1, with D possibly being TRBD1 (5 bases). Germline CDR1 is MNHNS and CDR2 is SASEGT. Trimming took 5 bases from V and 4 from J, leaving 11 bases between them. The CDR3 covers 13 residues. CDR3 coding DNA: TGTGCCAGCAGTACCAGGGAGGTCACTGAAGCTTTCTTT. Its translation: CASSTREVTEAFF.

The chain links TRBV19 to TRBJ2-1; 16 positions match TRBD2. There are 16 residues in the CDR3. CDR1 and CDR2 (germline): LNHDA, SQIVND (reference sequence). V lost 6 bases, J lost 8 bases, and 7 bases stayed unmatched. The CDR3 nucleotides read TGTGCCAGTAGGACCTTCGGGACTAGCGGGAGGGATGAGCAGTTCTTC. It specifies CASRTFGTSGRDEQFF.

The chain recombines TRBV7-2 with TRBJ2-3, with 8 bases lining up with TRBD1. The CDR3 sequence is 15 residues long. J gave up 5 bases and V 5 bases, and 9 bases lay outside the gene matches. Germline V gives CDR1 SGHTA, CDR2 FQGNSA. The CDR3 bases are TGTGCCAGCAGCCCCCAGGGGGCGAGGGGAGATACGCAGTATTTT. The encoded protein is CASSPQGARGDTQYF.

A few counts support this clone. This sample also contains other DNA sequences that code for the same CDR3. CDR3: CASSIDRGSYNEQFF. The CDR3 DNA reads TGTGCCAGTAGTATAGATCGGGGATCCTACAATGAGCAGTTCTTC. The rearrangement joins TRBV19 to TRBJ2-1, with a weak D call TRBD2 (5 bases). CDR3 length: 15 amino acids. Trimming removed 0 bases from V and 1 base from J, with 7 bases in between. Germline-derived CDR1 and CDR2 are LNHDA and SQIVND (reference sequence).